These T cell receptor beta chains were read from a single sample in a study of T cell responses to AZD1222 COVID-19 vaccine. Sequencing was performed with immunoSEQ multiplex PCR; in TCRdb, only in-frame clones are kept and a portion is missing. The table has about 31,000 clones, 88% seen once; the top ten hold 14%. The source was peripheral blood, collected 28 days after the second AZD1222 dose. The receptors shown here come from an adult who received the AZD1222 COVID-19 vaccine. Each CDR3 is given with its conserved first and last residue. Rows give clone size only sometimes, using once, few, many, or a class for an expanded clone.

16	few	TRBV19	TRBJ1-5	CASSNDTAPGNQPQHF
16	NA	TRBV18	TRBJ2-5	CASSQASADPGETQYF
14	NA	TRBV2	TRBJ1-2	CASSEARLSEGYTF
13	NA	TRBV2	TRBJ1-3	CASGLNSGNTIYF
15	NA	TRBV6-2/TRBV6-3	TRBJ1-1	CASSYGDRGPTEAFF
13	NA	TRBV19	TRBJ2-7	CASRDRGRREQYF
14	NA	TRBV6-5	TRBJ2-1	CASRRAGGLNEQFF
14	NA	TRBV18	TRBJ1-1	CASSIRTLNTEAFF
16	NA	TRBV5-3	TRBJ2-1	CARSLVWDTKGNEQFF
14	once	TRBV29-1	TRBJ1-1	CSGRAGDENTEAFF
14	NA	TRBV30	TRBJ2-5	CAWSVGGLRETQYF
13	once	TRBV2	TRBJ1-6	CAILQGTNSPLHF
14	NA	TRBV15	TRBJ1-1	CATSSQGGYTEAFF
14	NA	TRBV7-2	TRBJ1-2	CASSSPGSMFPYTF
13	NA	TRBV7-3	TRBJ2-7	CASSPIYGAEQYF
14	NA	TRBV27	TRBJ1-1	CASSFNRVNTEAFF
15	NA	TRBV6-5	TRBJ2-2	CASKADSTNTGELFF
13	NA	TRBV5-1	TRBJ1-2	CASSAGQGRGYTF
15	NA	TRBV2	TRBJ1-2	CASSERMGTNYGYTF
15	once	TRBV7-9	TRBJ1-1	CASSLGDSRRAEAFF
15	NA	TRBV5-1	TRBJ2-3	CASSPEGQSTDTQYF
15	NA	TRBV6-5	TRBJ1-2	CASSYSNSPREGYTF
14	NA	TRBV19	TRBJ1-2	CASSSEGTDDGYTF
15	NA	TRBV6-5	TRBJ1-5	CASSYSSRAGQPQHF
16	NA	TRBV7-6	TRBJ2-5	CASSLIAGGQGETQYF
15	NA	TRBV6-5	TRBJ2-7	CASRREGLAYYEQYF
11	NA	TRBV30	TRBJ1-2	CAWRKGGGYTF
11	NA	TRBV6-5	TRBJ2-5	CASSLGETQYF
14	few	TRBV11-3	TRBJ1-1	CASSLDRDTLTTFF